Each of the 27 T cell receptor beta chains below was sequenced from the same sample in a study of OX40 agonist ivuxolimab in advanced cancers. Generated by immunoSEQ multiplex PCR, the TCRdb table keeps only in-frame clones and is missing some. The sample holds 71,000 or so clones; more than 75% are singletons and the top ten take less than 9.5%. Sequences were derived from CD4+ or CD8+ T cells sorted from blood, sampled in a trial of the OX40 agonist ivuxolimab. The receptors originated from an adult with an advanced solid tumor such as melanoma, head and neck, liver or kidney cancer.

The chain combines TRBV29-1 with TRBJ1-1; D is uncertain. Trimming shortened V by 3 bases and J by 4 bases, and 3 bases separated the two germline ends. The CDR3 totals 10 residues. The germline gives CDR1 SQVTM, CDR2 ANQGSEA. CDR3 loop: CSVDGTEAFF. CDR3 nucleotides: TGCAGCGTTGACGGCACTGAAGCTTTCTTT. Full variable domain (rest looked up from reference TRBV29-1 and TRBJ1-1): SAVISQKPSRDICQRGTSLTIQCQVDSQVTMMFWYRQQPGQSLTLIATANQGSEATYESGFVIDKFPISRPNLTFSTLTVSNMSPEDSSIYLCSVDGTEAFFGQGTRLTVV.

Written as DNA, the CDR3 is TGTGCCATCAGTGACCTAGGACTAGCGGCCCAGTTCTTC. Protein sequence: CAISDLGLAAQFF. This chain links TRBV10-3 with TRBJ2-1, with 10 bases identical to TRBD2. J was trimmed by 13 bases and V by 3 bases; bases with no gene match: 6. Germline V lookup: CDR1 ENHRY, CDR2 SYGVKD. The CDR3 contains 13 residues.

The chain is built from TRBV2 and TRBJ2-5; weak D call: TRBD1 (6 bases). The V gene lost 5 bases and the J gene lost 9 bases, with 13 bases spanning the gap. The germline V gene encodes CDR1 SNHLY and CDR2 FYNNEI. This CDR3 has 12 amino acids. In DNA form, the CDR3 reads TGTGCCAGCAGTTCGACAGGTTTTTCCCAGTACTTC. This encodes CASSSTGFSQYF.

The genes are TRBV6-1 and TRBJ2-1; no definite D call. The CDR3 totals 15 residues. Per germline, CDR1 MNHNS and CDR2 SASEGT. Trimming shortened V by 5 bases and J by 2 bases, and 13 bases separated the two germline ends. The CDR3 loop reads CASSLGRFTYNEQFF. The CDR3 coding sequence is TGTGCCAGCAGTTTGGGCAGGTTCACCTACAATGAGCAGTTCTTC.

This clone was recorded a few times. The gene calls are TRBV7-9 and TRBJ1-2; D remains ambiguous. CDR3 length equals 11 residues. Germline loops: CDR1 SEHNR, CDR2 FQNEAQ (reference sequence). V was trimmed by 4 bases and J by 3 bases, leaving 3 bases between them. CDR3 DNA sequence: TGTGCCAGCAGCTGGGACTATGGCTACACCTTC. It yields the protein CASSWDYGYTF.

The chain combines TRBV27 with TRBJ2-7; 7 nucleotides match TRBD1. The CDR3 loop spans 14 amino acids. V trimming: 8 bases; J trimming: 5 bases; junction bases outside the gene matches: 12. CDR1 and CDR2 (germline): MNHEY, SMNVEV (reference sequence). This CDR3 is CASGLTGIIHEQYV. In nucleotides, the CDR3 is TGTGCCAGCGGACTGACAGGGATAATTCACGAGCAGTACGTC.

The chain carries TRBV2 and TRBJ1-5; a weak D match, TRBD1 (6 bases). Trimming cost V 10 bases and J 3 bases, with 13 bases left between them. This CDR3 is built from 13 residues. CDR1 is SNHLY and CDR2 is FYNNEI in the germline V gene. The CDR3 nucleotides read TGTGCCACCATCCGGGACAACAATCAGCCCCAGCATTTT. This encodes CATIRDNNQPQHF.

This chain uses TRBV7-6 with TRBJ2-6; TRBD1 aligns across 7 bases. CDR3 length: 17 amino acids. Germline CDR1 and CDR2: SGHVS and FNYEAQ. With V trimmed by 0 bases and J by 5 bases, 7 bases remained unmatched. DNA for the CDR3: TGTGCCAGCAGCTTAGCGGGGACAGACGGTCGGGCCAACGTCCTGACTTTC. Protein product: CASSLAGTDGRANVLTF.

The chain employs TRBV2 and TRBJ1-1, with D possibly being TRBD1 (5 bases). The CDR3 spans 17 residues. CDR1 is SNHLY, CDR2 FYNNEI, per germline. The V end was cut by 6 bases, the J end by 4 bases, with 24 bases between. The DNA for the CDR3 is TGTGCCAGCAGGGATCAGGACATCTCCGGACGGACCACTGAAGCTTTCTTT. Protein product: CASRDQDISGRTTEAFF.

This rearrangement joins TRBV18 to TRBJ2-5; TRBD1 matches 8 bases. Germline loops: CDR1 KGHSH, CDR2 LQKENI. Trimming removed 6 bases from V and 2 bases from J; junction bases left unmatched: 11. The CDR3 is made up of 16 amino acids. The CDR3 DNA follows: TGTGCCAGCTCCCTTTTGGGACAGGCGGGACAAGAGACCCAGTACTTC. Translated, it gives CASSLLGQAGQETQYF.

The rearrangement uses TRBV11-2 and TRBJ2-5; D is undetermined. CDR3 size: 13 residues. V was shortened by 5 bases and J by 3 bases, with 10 bases between the two germline ends. The germline gives CDR1 SGHAT, CDR2 FQNNGV. The CDR3 spells CASSPSNEETQYF. CDR3 in DNA: TGTGCCAGCAGCCCCTCCAACGAAGAGACCCAGTACTTC. Full variable domain (outside the CDR3, taken from reference TRBV11-2 and TRBJ2-5): EAGVAQSPRYKIIEKRQSVAFWCNPISGHATLYWYQQILGQGPKLLIQFQNNGVVDDSQLPKDRFSAERLKGVDSTLKIQPAKLEDSAVYLCASSPSNEETQYFGPGTRLLVL.

The gene calls are TRBV28 and TRBJ2-1; 14 positions agree with TRBD2. Germline V lookup: CDR1 MDHEN, CDR2 SYDVKM. The V and J ends lost 2 bases and 8 bases, in that order; junction bases with no gene match: 8. The CDR3 is 17 amino acids. CDR3 in DNA: TGTGCCAGCAGTTTAGGGGGGACTAGCGGGAGACGAGATGAGCAGTTCTTC. Amino acid sequence: CASSLGGTSGRRDEQFF.

V and J are TRBV7-2 and TRBJ2-1; the match to TRBD2 covers 15 bases. This CDR3 is built from 16 residues. In germline, CDR1 is SGHTA, CDR2 FQGNSA. J lost 9 bases, V lost 5 bases, and 8 bases had no gene match. CDR3 DNA: TGTGCCAGCAGCAGGGGACTAGCGGGAGGTTCGGGTGAGCAGTTCTTC. This translates into CASSRGLAGGSGEQFF.

CDR3 in DNA: TGTGCCAGCAGCGGGACCCGGGACAGGGGGCTCGGCTACACCTTC. It specifies CASSGTRDRGLGYTF. The gene calls are TRBV5-4 and TRBJ1-2; 12 bases line up with TRBD1. With 4 bases clipped from V and 8 bases from J, the junction kept 9 bases outside the gene matches. Germline lookup yields CDR1 SGHNT and CDR2 YYREEE (reference sequence). The CDR3 has 15 amino acids.

This clone was seen once. V and J are TRBV2 and TRBJ2-1; 9 bases align to TRBD2. Unmatched junction bases numbered 7, after V lost 2 bases and J lost 2 bases. Looked up from germline, CDR1 is SNHLY and CDR2 is FYNNEI. CDR3 length equals 17 residues. In DNA, the CDR3 is TGTGCCAGCAGTGAAACTGGCGGGAGGGTCCCCTACAATGAGCAGTTCTTC. Its protein product is CASSETGGRVPYNEQFF.

The chain links TRBV28 to TRBJ1-5; tentative D call: TRBD1 (6 bases). Per germline, CDR1 MDHEN and CDR2 SYDVKM. The CDR3 sequence is 17 residues long. V lost 6 bases, J lost 2 bases, and 20 bases lay in between. CDR3 sequence: CASRRTGTPRGNQPQHF. CDR3 DNA: TGTGCCAGCAGGCGTACAGGGACCCCCCGGGGCAATCAGCCCCAGCATTTT.

J is TRBJ2-7 and V is TRBV4-3, with a weak D call TRBD2 (6 bases). V gave up 0 bases and J gave up 2 bases, with 20 bases separating them. The CDR3 is 18 amino acids. The germline V gene has CDR1 LGHNA and CDR2 YSLEER. The CDR3 is CASSQDPGAVEGPYEQYF. For the CDR3, the DNA is TGCGCCAGCAGCCAAGACCCCGGTGCGGTGGAGGGACCCTACGAGCAGTACTTC.

V usage is TRBV10-3 and J usage is TRBJ2-2; a possible D gene is TRBD1 (6 bases). This CDR3 spans 14 amino acids. The V end lost 1 base, the J end lost 5 bases, and 8 bases lay between the germline ends. Germline CDR1 reads ENHRY; CDR2 reads SYGVKD. The chain's CDR3 is CAISEFQGTGELFF. The CDR3 DNA follows: TGTGCCATCAGTGAGTTTCAGGGGACCGGGGAGCTGTTTTTT.

This sequence joins TRBV4-3 and TRBJ1-5, with 8 positions matching TRBD1. The CDR3 spans 17 residues. CDR1 is LGHNA and CDR2 is YSLEER in the germline V gene. Trimming removed 0 bases from V and 2 bases from J; junction bases left unmatched: 6. The CDR3 coding sequence is TGCGCCAGCAGCCAAGAGTGGCCGGGACAGGGCAATCAGCCCCAGCATTTT. This translates into CASSQEWPGQGNQPQHF.

The chain links TRBV2 to TRBJ2-5; 10 bases line up with TRBD2. V lost 11 bases to trimming and J lost 1 base; unmatched junction nucleotides: 7. The CDR3 is 14 amino acids. In germline, CDR1 is SNHLY, CDR2 FYNNEI. CDR3 region: CAESSGGGQETQYF. The CDR3 coding sequence is TGTGCCGAATCAAGCGGGGGGGGCCAAGAGACCCAGTACTTC.

On this clone: The same CDR3 can be traced to other DNA sequences in this sample. The chain couples TRBV6-1 to TRBJ2-7; TRBD2 is a possible D gene (5 bases). This CDR3 is built from 13 residues. V was trimmed by 3 bases and J by 3 bases, leaving 9 bases between them. In germline, CDR1 is MNHNS, CDR2 SASEGT. CDR3 in amino acids: CASSELSGYEQYV. CDR3 sequence (DNA): TGTGCCAGCAGTGAGCTAAGCGGCTACGAGCAGTACGTC.

The gene calls are TRBV5-6 and TRBJ1-1; D is undetermined. Looked up from germline, CDR1 is SGHDT and CDR2 is YYEEEE. V was shortened by 2 bases and J by 4 bases, with 12 bases between the two germline ends. The CDR3 extends over 14 amino acids. The CDR3 bases are TGTGCCAGCAGCTTACTCGACACCCCCACTGAAGCTTTCTTT. Its translation is CASSLLDTPTEAFF.

This clone was seen once. This sequence joins TRBV2 and TRBJ2-3, with D possibly called TRBD1 or TRBD2 (5 bases each). Germline V gene sequence: CDR1 SNHLY, CDR2 FYNNEI. V lost 6 bases and J lost 2, with 12 bases in between. The length of the CDR3 is 14 residues. CDR3 residues: CASRWGGHTDTQYF. DNA of the CDR3: TGTGCCAGCAGATGGGGCGGGCACACAGATACGCAGTATTTT.

This clone was seen only a few times. The rearrangement uses TRBV6-5 and TRBJ1-1; tentatively, D is TRBD1 (6 bases). Trimming took off 0 bases at V and 4 bases at J, with 9 bases between the two ends. The CDR3 spans 14 residues. Germline V gene lookup returns CDR1 MNHEY and CDR2 SVGAGI. In DNA, the CDR3 is TGTGCCAGCAGTTACTCGGTAGGGGGCACTGAAGCTTTCTTT. This codes for CASSYSVGGTEAFF.

The chain couples TRBV2 to TRBJ1-1; D unresolved. This CDR3 contains 15 residues. Trimming removed 7 bases at V and 4 bases at J, with 19 bases between. Per germline, CDR1 SNHLY and CDR2 FYNNEI. CDR3 amino acids: CASTPDGLRGTEAFF. The DNA for the CDR3 is TGTGCCAGCACCCCCGATGGGTTACGCGGCACTGAAGCTTTCTTT.

The chain combines TRBV5-1 with TRBJ2-3, with D perhaps given as TRBD1 or TRBD2 (6 bases each). V lost 7 bases and J 0 bases, leaving 12 bases between the germline ends. The CDR3 extends over 14 amino acids. The germline V gene has CDR1 SGHRS and CDR2 YFSETQ. For the CDR3, the DNA is TGCGCCAGCGGCCGGGGGCAAAGCACAGATACGCAGTATTTT. Its protein is CASGRGQSTDTQYF.

The J gene is TRBJ2-1, the V gene TRBV19; unclear D gene. The germline gives CDR1 LNHDA, CDR2 SQIVND (reference sequence). The CDR3 extends over 18 amino acids. The V end lost 4 bases, the J end lost 12 bases, and 31 bases lay between the germline ends. DNA of the CDR3: TGTGCCAGTAGTAACGAAGCCGGACGGATGACTTCTCGAGGTGGGCAGTTCTTC. Amino acid sequence: CASSNEAGRMTSRGGQFF.